This T cell receptor (beta chain) was identified during a study of T cell changes during pregnancy in multiple sclerosis. Using immunoSEQ multiplex PCR, the repertoire was profiled, and TCRdb retains in-frame clones only, with some absent. The sample holds about 40,000 clones; approximately 91% are singletons and the top ten take roughly 1.5%. The specimen was PBMCs (not recorded whether the cells were cultured). The origin of this receptor is a female donor with multiple sclerosis, enrolled in a pregnancy study.

In DNA form, the CDR3 reads TGTGCCAGCAGCGTGACTAGCGGGAGTATCCCAGATACGCAGTATTTT. Amino acid sequence: CASSVTSGSIPDTQYF. The gene calls are TRBV9 and TRBJ2-3; TRBD2 aligns across 12 bases. The CDR3 loop spans 16 amino acids. J gave up 4 bases and V 2 bases, and 5 bases lay outside the gene matches. Germline lookup yields CDR1 SGDLS and CDR2 YYNGEE. The full variable domain, with the rest looked up from reference TRBV9 and TRBJ2-3, is DSGVTQTPKHLITATGQRVTLRCSPRSGDLSVYWYQQSLDQGLQFLIQYYNGEERAKGNILERFSAQQFPDLHSELNLSSLELGDSALYFCASSVTSGSIPDTQYFGPGTRLTVL.